The clone carrying this TCR beta chain was picked up a small number of times. Trimming removed 6 bases from V and 2 bases from J, with 12 bases in between. CDR3 length equals 14 residues. CDR1 and CDR2 (germline): SGHTA, FQGNSA. A second roughly 6 to 11 cycle PCR used barcoded and J-beta primers. Using its own MiXCR run on the 5' RACE reads, TCRdb lists one record per CDR3 protein. The sample includes some 750,000 distinct CDR3 sequences, 22% of them seen just once. These data originate in a study of blood T cells in healthy people across ages. Study background: Template switching caught about one barcoded beta molecule for each two T cells.

Each donor was a healthy Caucasian individual from Russia, aged roughly 6 to 100. Roughly 10 milliliters of peripheral blood were drawn from each donor. J is TRBJ2-3 and V is TRBV7-2; weak D call: TRBD2 (6 bases). The sequence was collected from a man aged 70-80 years in good health. The sample was blood. CDR3 DNA sequence: TGTGCCAGCAGACCGGGACTGGCCACAGATACGCAGTATTTT. This encodes CASRPGLATDTQYF.